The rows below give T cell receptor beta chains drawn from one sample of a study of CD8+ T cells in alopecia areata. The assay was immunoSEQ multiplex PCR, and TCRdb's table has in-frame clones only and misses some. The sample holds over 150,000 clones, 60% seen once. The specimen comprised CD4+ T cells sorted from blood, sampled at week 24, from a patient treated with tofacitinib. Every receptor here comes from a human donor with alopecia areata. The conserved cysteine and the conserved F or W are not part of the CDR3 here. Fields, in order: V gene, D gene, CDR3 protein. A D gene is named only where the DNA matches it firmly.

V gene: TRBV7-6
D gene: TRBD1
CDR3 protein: ASSFRVFGQGNTEAF

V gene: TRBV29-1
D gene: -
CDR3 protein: SVEERASGNTIY

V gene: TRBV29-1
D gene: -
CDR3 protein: SVQGVLATEAF

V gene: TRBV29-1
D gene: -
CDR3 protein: SVRTGRAAGAF

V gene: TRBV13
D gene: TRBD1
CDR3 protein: ASSARQGGWETQY

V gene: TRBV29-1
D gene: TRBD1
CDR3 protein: SVTGQGNYEQY

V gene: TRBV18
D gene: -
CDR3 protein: ASSPAHQGATEAF

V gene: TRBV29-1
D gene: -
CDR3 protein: SVYLQGNTEAF

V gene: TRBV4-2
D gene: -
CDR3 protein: ASSQGPVETQY

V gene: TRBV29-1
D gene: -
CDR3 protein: SVAPPGDLYGYT

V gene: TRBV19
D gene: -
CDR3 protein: ASGQNPSGYT

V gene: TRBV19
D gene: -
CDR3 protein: ASRLSGVNTEAF

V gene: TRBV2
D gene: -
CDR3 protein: ASSEMSPGANVLT

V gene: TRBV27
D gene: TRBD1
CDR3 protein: ASSFPGGREQY

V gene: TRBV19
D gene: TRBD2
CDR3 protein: ASSIYPGGPGVDRNEQF

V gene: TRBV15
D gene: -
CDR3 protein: ATSRDPGGHEQY

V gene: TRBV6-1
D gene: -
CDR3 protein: ASVLVEQY

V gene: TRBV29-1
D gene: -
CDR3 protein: SVEGLGELF

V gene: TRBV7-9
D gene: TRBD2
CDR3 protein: ASSQTGLAGSYEQY

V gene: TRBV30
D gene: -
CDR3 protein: AWSQGISPLH

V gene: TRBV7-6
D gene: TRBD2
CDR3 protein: ASSPRLAPGSEQF

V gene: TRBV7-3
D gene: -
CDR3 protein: ASSSRPTDTQY

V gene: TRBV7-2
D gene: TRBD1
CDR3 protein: ASSSTQGAGGYT

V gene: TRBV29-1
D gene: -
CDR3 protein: SVDDTGANEKLF

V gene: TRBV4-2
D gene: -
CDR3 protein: ASSQALGEEPQH

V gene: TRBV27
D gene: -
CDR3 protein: ASSSGTGKWETQY

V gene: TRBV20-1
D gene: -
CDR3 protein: SGGRGGYT

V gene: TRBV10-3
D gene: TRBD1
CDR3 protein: AISEGGQGVSPLH

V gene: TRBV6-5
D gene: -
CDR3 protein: ASSLTGNTEAF

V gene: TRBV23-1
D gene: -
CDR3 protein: ASSQRGGRVQVLMSPLH

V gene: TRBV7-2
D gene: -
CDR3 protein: ASSRQGHAGEKLF

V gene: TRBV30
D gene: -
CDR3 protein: AWNGLRTGELF

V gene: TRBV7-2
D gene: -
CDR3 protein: ASSLTGTDSYEQY

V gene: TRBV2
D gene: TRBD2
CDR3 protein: ASSARRSRGADTQY

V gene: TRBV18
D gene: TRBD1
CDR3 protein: ASSFRTGETEAF

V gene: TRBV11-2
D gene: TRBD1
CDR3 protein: ASSSTGFRETQY

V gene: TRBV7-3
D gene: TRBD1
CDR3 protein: ASSLTATGTGDTQY

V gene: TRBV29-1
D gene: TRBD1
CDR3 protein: SVEANRGETQY

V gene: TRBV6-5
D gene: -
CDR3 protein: ASSDRALY

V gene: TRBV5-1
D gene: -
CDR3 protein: ASSLGGEQF

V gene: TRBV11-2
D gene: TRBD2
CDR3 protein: ASSLAGRWETQY

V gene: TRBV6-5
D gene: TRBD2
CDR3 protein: ASSPGTSGGETQY

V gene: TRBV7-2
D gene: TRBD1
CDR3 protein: ASSRGQTSGANVLT

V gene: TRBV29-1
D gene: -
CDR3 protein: SVRTADGYT

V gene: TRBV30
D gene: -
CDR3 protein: AWSVGNSYNSPLH

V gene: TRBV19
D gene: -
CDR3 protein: ASSNNFTANYGYT

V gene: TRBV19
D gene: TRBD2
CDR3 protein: ASSPIGGGIDNEQF

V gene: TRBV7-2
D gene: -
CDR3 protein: ASSLGDQWLETQY

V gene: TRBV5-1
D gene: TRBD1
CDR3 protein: ASSLDGTAEKLF

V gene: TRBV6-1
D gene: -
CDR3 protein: ASSPRETQY

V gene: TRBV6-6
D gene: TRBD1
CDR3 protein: ASRQGDQPQH

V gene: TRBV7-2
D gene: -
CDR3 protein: ASSSTTDTQY

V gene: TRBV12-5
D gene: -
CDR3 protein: ASGTNPNTEAF

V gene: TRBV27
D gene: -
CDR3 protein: ASRTNQKGEQY

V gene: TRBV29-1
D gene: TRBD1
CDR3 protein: SVEGDREGYT